The clone carrying this T cell receptor beta chain was counted once. Its specificity is not known. Second-dose schedules of about 4 or about 12 weeks were combined. CDR1 MNHEY and CDR2 SVGAGI come from the germline V gene. The junction had 8 bases not matched to a gene; V was cut back by 6 bases and J by 0 bases. The CDR3 is 15 residues long. This sample was included in a study of T cell responses to AZD1222 COVID-19 vaccine. Overall study findings and caveats: Spike was spanned by vaccine-associated CD4 TCRs, which were dominant at 160-218 and 743-854.

Produced via immunoSEQ multiplex PCR; TCRdb's table is partial and in-frame only. Altogether about 140,000 clones are present, 80% to 95% being singletons, with the ten largest covering approximately 6.8%. The receptor was isolated from an adult who received the AZD1222 COVID-19 vaccine. This sequence joins TRBV6-5 and TRBJ2-7; 7 bases are a match to TRBD1. The sample here was peripheral blood, taken 28 days after the second AZD1222 dose. CDR3 in DNA: TGTGCCAGCAGCCCAGGACAGGCCTACTCCTACGAGCAGTACTTC. Protein sequence: CASSPGQAYSYEQYF.